Each of the 8 T cell receptor beta chains below was sequenced from the same sample in a study of blood T cell repertoires in COVID-19. The repertoire was sequenced with immunoSEQ multiplex PCR; TCRdb's copy has only in-frame clones and lacks some. The sample yields about 140,000 clones, approximately 78% seen once. Sample: peripheral blood. The receptor source for this set is a woman over 75 with acute or convalescent COVID-19.

This clone has more than one count but fewer than ten. The chain carries TRBV5-1 and TRBJ1-3, with TRBD1 identical over 9 bases. Germline trimming cut 2 bases from V and 2 bases from J; bases unmatched to any gene: 5. The V gene's germline CDR1 is SGHRS and CDR2 YFSETQ. This CDR3 has 16 amino acids. The CDR3 sequence is CASSLLQGAAGNTIYF. CDR3 nucleotides: TGCGCCAGCAGCTTACTACAGGGGGCGGCTGGAAACACCATATATTTT.

J is TRBJ1-2 and V is TRBV27; weak D call: TRBD1 (5 bases). Trimming removed 8 bases at V and 4 bases at J, with 17 bases between. The CDR3 has 14 residues. Germline V lookup: CDR1 MNHEY, CDR2 SMNVEV (reference sequence). The CDR3 region is CASGGRTLAYGYTF. Written as DNA, the CDR3 is TGTGCCAGCGGGGGGAGGACTCTTGCCTATGGCTACACCTTC.

The chain uses TRBV6-5 and TRBJ1-1; TRBD1 is a possible D gene (6 bases). The CDR3 sequence is 13 residues long. Germline CDR1 MNHEY, CDR2 SVGAGI. Deletions cut 7 bases from V and 1 base from J, with 10 bases between. The CDR3 DNA is TGTGCCAGCAAAAGGGGGGGGAACACTGAAGCTTTCTTT. It codes for CASKRGGNTEAFF.

The rearrangement joins TRBV19 to TRBJ1-1, with D uncertain. Per the germline V gene, CDR1 is LNHDA and CDR2 is SQIVND (reference sequence). V was trimmed by 6 bases and J by 1 base, leaving 9 bases between them. The CDR3 extends over 13 amino acids. In DNA, the CDR3 is TGTGCCAGTAGCACTATCGGGAACACTGAAGCTTTCTTT. This encodes CASSTIGNTEAFF.

V usage is TRBV28 and J usage is TRBJ1-1, with 8 bases matching TRBD1. V dropped 6 bases and J dropped 2; count of bases not matched to a gene: 11. The CDR3 length is 16 residues. Germline CDR1 and CDR2: MDHEN and SYDVKM. The chain's CDR3 is CASRILQGAGNTEAFF. DNA of the CDR3: TGTGCCAGCAGAATCCTTCAGGGGGCAGGCAACACTGAAGCTTTCTTT.

V is TRBV28 and J is TRBJ1-5; D gene uncertain. The CDR3 contains 14 residues. Deletions cut 2 bases from V and 2 bases from J, with 7 bases between. Germline loops: CDR1 MDHEN, CDR2 SYDVKM. CDR3 amino acids: CASSLNEGNQPQHF. CDR3 sequence (DNA): TGTGCCAGCAGTTTAAACGAGGGCAATCAGCCCCAGCATTTT.

The chain couples TRBV20-1 to TRBJ2-1; no definite D call. Germline V gene sequence: CDR1 DFQATT, CDR2 SNEGSKA (reference sequence). The CDR3 covers 11 residues. Deletions cut 5 bases from V and 6 bases from J, with 8 bases between. The DNA for the CDR3 is TGCAGTGCTCCGAGGAGCAATGAGCAGTTCTTC. Protein product: CSAPRSNEQFF.

CDR3 sequence: CASSEWSGRGHSPLHF. The CDR3 coding sequence is TGTGCCAGCAGTGAATGGTCTGGCAGGGGACATTCACCCCTCCACTTT. V usage is TRBV2 and J usage is TRBJ1-6, with D possibly matching TRBD1 (6 bases). This CDR3 region has 16 residues. With 2 bases removed from V and 8 bases from J, the gap between germline ends came to 16 bases. CDR1 and CDR2 (germline): SNHLY, FYNNEI.